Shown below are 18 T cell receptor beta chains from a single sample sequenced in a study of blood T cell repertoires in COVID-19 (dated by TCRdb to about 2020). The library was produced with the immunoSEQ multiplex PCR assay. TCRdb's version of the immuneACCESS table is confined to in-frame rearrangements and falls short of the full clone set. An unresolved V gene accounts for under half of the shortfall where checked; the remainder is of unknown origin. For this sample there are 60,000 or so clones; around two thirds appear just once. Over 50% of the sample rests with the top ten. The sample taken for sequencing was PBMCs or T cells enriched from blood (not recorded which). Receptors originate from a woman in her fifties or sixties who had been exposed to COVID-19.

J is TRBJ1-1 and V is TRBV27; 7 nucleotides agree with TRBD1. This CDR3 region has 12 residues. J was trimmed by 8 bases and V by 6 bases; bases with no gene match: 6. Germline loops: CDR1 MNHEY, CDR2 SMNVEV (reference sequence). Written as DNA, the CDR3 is TGTGCCAGCAGCTTCTTGGGACAGGAAGCTTTCTTT. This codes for CASSFLGQEAFF.

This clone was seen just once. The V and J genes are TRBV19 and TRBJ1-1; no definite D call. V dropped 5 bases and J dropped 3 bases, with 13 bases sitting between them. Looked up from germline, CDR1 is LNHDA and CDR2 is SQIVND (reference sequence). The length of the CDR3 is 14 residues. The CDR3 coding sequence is TGTGCCAGTAGTCTACTAGTACCCGACACTGAAGCTTTCTTT. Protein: CASSLLVPDTEAFF.

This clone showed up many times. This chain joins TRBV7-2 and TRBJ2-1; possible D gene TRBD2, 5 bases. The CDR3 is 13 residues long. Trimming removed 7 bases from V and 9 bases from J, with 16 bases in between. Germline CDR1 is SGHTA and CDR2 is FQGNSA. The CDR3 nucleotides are TGTGCCAGCAACCCTACGGGGATCGGTGAGCAGTTCTTC. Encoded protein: CASNPTGIGEQFF.

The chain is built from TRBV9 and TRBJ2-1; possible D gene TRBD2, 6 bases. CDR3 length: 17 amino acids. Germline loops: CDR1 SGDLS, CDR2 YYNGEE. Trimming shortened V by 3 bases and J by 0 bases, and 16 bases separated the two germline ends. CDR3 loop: CASSELPGASSYNEQFF. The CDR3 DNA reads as TGTGCCAGCAGCGAGTTGCCGGGAGCGAGCTCCTACAATGAGCAGTTCTTC.

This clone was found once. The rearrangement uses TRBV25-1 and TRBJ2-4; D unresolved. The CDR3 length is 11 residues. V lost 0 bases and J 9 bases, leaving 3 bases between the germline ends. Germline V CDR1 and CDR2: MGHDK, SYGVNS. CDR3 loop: CASSEYGIQYF. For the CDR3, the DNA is TGTGCCAGCAGTGAATACGGCATTCAGTACTTC.

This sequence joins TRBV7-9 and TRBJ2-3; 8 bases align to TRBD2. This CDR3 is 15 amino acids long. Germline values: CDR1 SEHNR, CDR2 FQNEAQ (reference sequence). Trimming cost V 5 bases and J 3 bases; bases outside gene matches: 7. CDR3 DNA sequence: TGTGCCAGCAGCAACCCGGGACTAGGGACAGATACGCAGTATTTT. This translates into CASSNPGLGTDTQYF.

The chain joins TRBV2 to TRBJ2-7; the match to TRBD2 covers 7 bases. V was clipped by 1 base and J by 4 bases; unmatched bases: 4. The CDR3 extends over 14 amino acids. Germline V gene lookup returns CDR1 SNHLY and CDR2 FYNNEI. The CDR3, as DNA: TGTGCCAGCAGTGAAGGGACTAGTTCTTACGAGCAGTACTTC. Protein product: CASSEGTSSYEQYF.

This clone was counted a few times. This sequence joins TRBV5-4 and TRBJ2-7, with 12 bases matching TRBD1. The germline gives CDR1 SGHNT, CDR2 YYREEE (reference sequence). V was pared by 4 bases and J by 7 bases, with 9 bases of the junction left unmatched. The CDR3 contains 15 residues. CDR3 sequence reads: CASSAMGQGAGEQYF. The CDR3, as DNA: TGTGCCAGCAGCGCAATGGGACAGGGGGCTGGAGAGCAGTACTTC. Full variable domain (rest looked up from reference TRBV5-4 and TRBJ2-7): ETGVTQSPTHLIKTRGQQVTLRCSSQSGHNTVSWYQQALGQGPQFIFQYYREEENGRGNFPPRFSGLQFPNYSSELNVNALELDDSALYLCASSAMGQGAGEQYFGPGTRLTVT.

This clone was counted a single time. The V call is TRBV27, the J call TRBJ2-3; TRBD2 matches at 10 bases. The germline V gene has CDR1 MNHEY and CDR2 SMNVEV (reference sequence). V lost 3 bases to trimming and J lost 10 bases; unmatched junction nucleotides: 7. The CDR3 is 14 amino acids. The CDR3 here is CASSFSSSGSSQYF. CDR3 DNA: TGTGCCAGCAGTTTCAGCTCTAGCGGGAGTTCGCAGTATTTT.

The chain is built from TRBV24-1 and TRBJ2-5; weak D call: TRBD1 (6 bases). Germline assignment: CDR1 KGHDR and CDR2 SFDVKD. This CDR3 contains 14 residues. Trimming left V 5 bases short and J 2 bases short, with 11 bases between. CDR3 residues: CATSASGTQETQYF. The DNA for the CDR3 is TGTGCCACCAGTGCCTCCGGGACACAAGAGACCCAGTACTTC.

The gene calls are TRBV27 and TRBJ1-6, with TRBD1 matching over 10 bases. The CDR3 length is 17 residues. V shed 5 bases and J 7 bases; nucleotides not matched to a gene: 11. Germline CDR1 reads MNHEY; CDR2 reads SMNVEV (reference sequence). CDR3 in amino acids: CASSRGTGTGENSPLHF. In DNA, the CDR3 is TGTGCCAGCAGTCGGGGGACAGGGACAGGGGAGAATTCACCCCTCCACTTT.

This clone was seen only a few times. DNA for the CDR3: TGTGCCAGCAGCTTAGACAGAGGGCAGCCCCAGCATTTT. It yields the protein CASSLDRGQPQHF. This chain connects TRBV7-8 to TRBJ1-5; no clear D gene. Looked up from germline, CDR1 is SGHVS and CDR2 is FQNEAQ. Trimming left V 1 base short and J 7 bases short, with 8 bases between. This CDR3 spans 13 amino acids.

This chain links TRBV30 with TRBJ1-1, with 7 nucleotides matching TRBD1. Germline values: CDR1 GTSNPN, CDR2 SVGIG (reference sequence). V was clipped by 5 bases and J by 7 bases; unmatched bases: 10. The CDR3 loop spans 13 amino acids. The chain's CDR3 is CAWAVVRGNEAFF. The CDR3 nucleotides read TGTGCCTGGGCCGTTGTCAGGGGGAATGAAGCTTTCTTT.

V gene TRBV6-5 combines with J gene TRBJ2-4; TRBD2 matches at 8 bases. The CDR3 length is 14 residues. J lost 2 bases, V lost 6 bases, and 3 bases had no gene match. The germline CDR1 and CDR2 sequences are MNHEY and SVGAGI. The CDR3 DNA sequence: TGTGCCAGCAGGTCGGGGGGGACCAAAAACATTCAGTACTTC. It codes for CASRSGGTKNIQYF.

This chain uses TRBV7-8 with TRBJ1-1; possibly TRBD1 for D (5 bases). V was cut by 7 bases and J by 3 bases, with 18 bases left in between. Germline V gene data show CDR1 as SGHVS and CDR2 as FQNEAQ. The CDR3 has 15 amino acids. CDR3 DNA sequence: TGTGCCAGCACCACAGGCTCGGCGGGGTACACTGAAGCTTTCTTT. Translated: CASTTGSAGYTEAFF.

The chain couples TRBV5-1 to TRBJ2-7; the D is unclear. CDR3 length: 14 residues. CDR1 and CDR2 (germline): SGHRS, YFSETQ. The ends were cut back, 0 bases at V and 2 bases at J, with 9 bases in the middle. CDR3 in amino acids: CASSLEYGAYEQYF. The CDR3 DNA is TGCGCCAGCAGCTTGGAGTACGGTGCCTACGAGCAGTACTTC.

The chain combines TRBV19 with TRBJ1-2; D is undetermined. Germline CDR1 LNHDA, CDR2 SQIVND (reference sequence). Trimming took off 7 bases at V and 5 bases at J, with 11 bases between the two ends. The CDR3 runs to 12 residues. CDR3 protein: CASMQKRYGYTF. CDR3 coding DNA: TGTGCCAGTATGCAGAAGAGGTATGGCTACACCTTC.

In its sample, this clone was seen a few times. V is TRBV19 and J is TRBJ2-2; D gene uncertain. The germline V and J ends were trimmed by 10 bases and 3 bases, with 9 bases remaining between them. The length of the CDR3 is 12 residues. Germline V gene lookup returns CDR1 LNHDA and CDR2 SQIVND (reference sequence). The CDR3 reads CATVGYTGELFF. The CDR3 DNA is TGTGCCACCGTCGGGTACACCGGGGAGCTGTTTTTT. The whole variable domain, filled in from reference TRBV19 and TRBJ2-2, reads DGGITQSPKYLFRKEGQNVTLSCEQNLNHDAMYWYRQDPGQGLRLIYYSQIVNDFQKGDIAEGYSVSREKKESFPLTVTSAQKNPTAFYLCATVGYTGELFFGEGSRLTVL.